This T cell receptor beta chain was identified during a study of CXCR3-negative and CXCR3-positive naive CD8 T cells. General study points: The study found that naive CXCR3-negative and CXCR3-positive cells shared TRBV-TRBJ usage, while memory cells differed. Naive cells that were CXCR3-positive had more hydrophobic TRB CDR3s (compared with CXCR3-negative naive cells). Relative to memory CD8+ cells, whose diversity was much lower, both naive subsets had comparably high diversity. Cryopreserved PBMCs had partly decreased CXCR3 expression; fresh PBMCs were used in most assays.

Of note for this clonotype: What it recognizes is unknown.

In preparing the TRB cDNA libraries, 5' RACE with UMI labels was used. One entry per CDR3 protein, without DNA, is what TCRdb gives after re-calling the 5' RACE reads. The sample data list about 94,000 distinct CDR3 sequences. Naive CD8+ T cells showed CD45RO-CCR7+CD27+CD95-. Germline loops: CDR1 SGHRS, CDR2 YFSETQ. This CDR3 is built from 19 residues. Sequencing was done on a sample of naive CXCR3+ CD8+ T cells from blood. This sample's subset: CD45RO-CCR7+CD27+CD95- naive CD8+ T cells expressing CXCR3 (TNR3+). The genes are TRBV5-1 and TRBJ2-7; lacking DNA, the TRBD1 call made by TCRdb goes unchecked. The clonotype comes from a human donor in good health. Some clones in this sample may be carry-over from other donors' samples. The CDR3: CASSLRLWRGQGENYEQYF.